This T cell receptor beta chain emerged from a study of blood T cells in healthy people across ages. A sample-barcoded 5' primer and a J-beta primer mix were used in a second PCR of about 7 to 12 cycles. TCRdb ran MiXCR on the 5' RACE reads and lists one entry per CDR3 protein. The table includes roughly 730,000 distinct CDR3 sequences, 45% to 70% detected once. Only a few counts were recorded for this clonotype. The CDR3 is 15 amino acids. The V gene end was trimmed by 3 bases and the J gene end by 5 bases; junction bases not matched to a gene: 5. CDR1 is LGHNA, CDR2 YNFKEQ, per germline. The sequencing sample was made of blood. The sequence was collected from a man aged 35 to 55 in good health. V usage is TRBV4-2 and J usage is TRBJ2-5, with TRBD1 matching 11 bases. CDR3 coding DNA: TGTGCCAGCAGCCAGGGACAGGGGGGAGAGGAGACCCAGTACTTC. Its translation: CASSQGQGGEETQYF.